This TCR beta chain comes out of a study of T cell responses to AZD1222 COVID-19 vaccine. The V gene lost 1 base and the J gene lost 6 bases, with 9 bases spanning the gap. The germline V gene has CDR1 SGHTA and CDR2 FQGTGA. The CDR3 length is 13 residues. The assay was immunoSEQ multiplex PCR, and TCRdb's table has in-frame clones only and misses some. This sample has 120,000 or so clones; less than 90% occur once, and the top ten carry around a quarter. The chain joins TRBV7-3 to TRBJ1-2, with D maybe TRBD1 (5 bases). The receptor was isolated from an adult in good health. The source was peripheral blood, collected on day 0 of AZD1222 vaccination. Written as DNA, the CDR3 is TGTGCCAGCAGCTTAAAGGCAGGGCATGGCTACACCTTC. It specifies CASSLKAGHGYTF.